Following are 5 T cell receptor beta chains from one sample sequenced in a study of long-term antiretroviral therapy in people with HIV. Run at survey level, the immunoSEQ assay was version v3.0. Clones were read by immunoSEQ multiplex PCR, and TCRdb kept only the in-frame ones, dropping some. The table records about 27,000 clones, roughly 80% of them present only once. Material: unsorted PBMCs, obtained 3 years after starting antiretroviral therapy. The receptors originated from a man aged 40-50 years with HIV.

This clone has just a few counts. The CDR3 reads CASRTDRGYTF. CDR3 coding DNA: TGCGCCAGCAGGACAGACCGAGGCTACACCTTC. The gene calls are TRBV4-1 and TRBJ1-2; a weak D match, TRBD1 (5 bases). The V gene lost 6 bases and the J gene lost 8 bases, with 10 bases spanning the gap. This CDR3 region has 11 residues. From germline, CDR1 is MGHRA and CDR2 YSYEKL.

The chain employs TRBV19 and TRBJ2-6, with no clear D. Deletions cut 10 bases from V and 6 bases from J, with 25 bases between. The CDR3 runs 17 residues. The germline V gene encodes CDR1 LNHDA and CDR2 SQIVND (reference sequence). CDR3 in DNA: TGTGCCACCTCACTTAGTGGGCCAGCCACGAAGGCCAACGTCCTGACTTTC. It is translated as CATSLSGPATKANVLTF.

The chain couples TRBV10-3 to TRBJ2-3; 7 nucleotides match TRBD1. CDR3 length equals 16 residues. V lost 6 bases and J lost 4; bases outside the gene matches: 13. Germline CDR1 and CDR2: ENHRY and SYGVKD. CDR3 nucleotide sequence: TGTGCCATCAGCGATTTTGGGACCCAGGGGGCAGATACGCAGTATTTT. Amino acid sequence: CAISDFGTQGADTQYF.

The table lists this clone with a few counts. The rearrangement joins TRBV6-5 to TRBJ1-3, with D maybe TRBD1 (5 bases). This CDR3 is built from 15 residues. Trimming shortened V by 2 bases and J by 4 bases, and 12 bases separated the two germline ends. Germline CDR1 is MNHEY and CDR2 is SVGAGI. CDR3 sequence (DNA): TGTGCCAGCAGTTACGGGGACGGGATGGGAAACACCATATATTTT. Encoded protein: CASSYGDGMGNTIYF.

The rearrangement uses TRBV19 and TRBJ2-5; tentative D call: TRBD1 (7 bases). This CDR3 has 13 amino acids. V lost 11 bases to trimming and J lost 2 bases, with 15 bases between them. Germline V gives CDR1 LNHDA, CDR2 SQIVND (reference sequence). The CDR3: CASRGTFQETQYF. CDR3 DNA sequence: TGTGCCTCCAGGGGGACTTTTCAAGAGACCCAGTACTTC.